The 23 T cell receptor beta chains reported below all come from one sample, sequenced in a study of T cell responses to AZD1222 COVID-19 vaccine. Repertoires were generated with immunoSEQ multiplex PCR, while TCRdb's copy carries only in-frame clones and drops some. The table shows 75,000 to 80,000 clones, with around 80% occurring only once. The specimen comprised peripheral blood, sampled 28 days after the second dose of the MenACWY control vaccine. These receptors were collected from an adult who received the MenACWY meningococcal vaccine as a control.

This clone was observed a handful of times. V is TRBV28 and J is TRBJ1-1; D is unresolved. Trimming left V 6 bases short and J 3 bases short, with 14 bases between. Germline CDR1 reads MDHEN; CDR2 reads SYDVKM. The CDR3 covers 14 residues. The chain's CDR3 is CASRTGRRYTEAFF. The CDR3 region has the DNA TGTGCCAGCAGAACCGGACGGAGATACACTGAAGCTTTCTTT.

The chain recombines TRBV7-9 with TRBJ1-2; D is ambiguous. V lost 1 base to trimming and J lost 8 bases, with 14 bases between them. From germline, CDR1 is SEHNR and CDR2 FQNEAQ (reference sequence). The CDR3 covers 14 residues. CDR3 DNA: TGTGCCAGCAGCTTAGGAGGTCCAGGAGGAGGCTACACCTTC. Residues: CASSLGGPGGGYTF. The variable domain in full, completed from reference TRBV7-9 and TRBJ1-2, reads DTGVSQNPRHKITKRGQNVTFRCDPISEHNRLYWYRQTLGQGPEFLTYFQNEAQLEKSRLLSDRFSAERPKGSFSTLEIQRTEQGDSAMYLCASSLGGPGGGYTFGSGTRLTVV.

This clone appeared a few times. The chain has TRBV7-2 and TRBJ1-5; D gene ambiguous. The germline V gene has CDR1 SGHTA and CDR2 FQGNSA. The CDR3 covers 13 residues. V lost 3 bases and J 7 bases, leaving 10 bases between the germline ends. CDR3 residues: CASSFFVGQPQHF. The CDR3 DNA follows: TGTGCCAGCAGCTTTTTCGTGGGACAGCCCCAGCATTTT.

The chain recombines TRBV19 with TRBJ2-1; 12 positions match TRBD2. CDR3 length equals 16 residues. Germline V gene lookup returns CDR1 LNHDA and CDR2 SQIVND (reference sequence). Germline trimming cut 6 bases from V and 9 bases from J; bases unmatched to any gene: 12. CDR3 coding DNA: TGTGCCAGTAGCCCTTCTAGCGGGAGGGCCTTATCTGAGCAGTTCTTC. It yields the protein CASSPSSGRALSEQFF.

J is TRBJ2-5 and V is TRBV7-9; D perhaps matches TRBD1 (5 bases). Germline-derived CDR1 and CDR2 are SEHNR and FQNEAQ (reference sequence). Trimming stripped 1 base from V and 4 bases from J, with 10 bases between. The CDR3 length is 14 residues. CDR3: CASSLGTGLETQYF. The CDR3 coding sequence is TGTGCCAGCAGCTTAGGAACAGGTTTAGAGACCCAGTACTTC. Full variable domain (outside the CDR3, taken from reference TRBV7-9 and TRBJ2-5): DTGVSQNPRHKITKRGQNVTFRCDPISEHNRLYWYRQTLGQGPEFLTYFQNEAQLEKSRLLSDRFSAERPKGSFSTLEIQRTEQGDSAMYLCASSLGTGLETQYFGPGTRLLVL.

The sample holds a few counts of this clone. The chain carries TRBV7-9 and TRBJ1-1; D ambiguous. There are 13 residues in the CDR3. V shed 3 bases and J shed 3 bases, with 8 bases lying between them. Germline-derived CDR1 and CDR2 are SEHNR and FQNEAQ (reference sequence). CDR3 bases: TGTGCCAGCAGCTTTCATCCTGACACTGAAGCTTTCTTT. It is translated as CASSFHPDTEAFF.

The CDR3 DNA reads TGTGCCAGCAGTGATCCTTCCGGTGACACCATATATTTT. Translated: CASSDPSGDTIYF. This chain connects TRBV6-1 to TRBJ1-3; D unclear. Germline V lookup: CDR1 MNHNS, CDR2 SASEGT. The CDR3 runs 13 residues. Trimming left V 3 bases short and J 8 bases short, with 11 bases between.

The chain recombines TRBV7-8 with TRBJ2-5; D is perhaps TRBD2 (6 bases). The V end was cut by 5 bases, the J end by 5 bases, with 18 bases between. This CDR3 contains 15 residues. Germline assignment: CDR1 SGHVS and CDR2 FQNEAQ. CDR3 sequence reads: CASSMHPGSIETQYF. In DNA, the CDR3 is TGTGCCAGCAGCATGCATCCCGGGAGTATCGAGACCCAGTACTTC.

J is TRBJ1-4 and V is TRBV6-6, with D maybe TRBD1 (5 bases). Germline V gene sequence: CDR1 MNHNY, CDR2 SVGAGI (reference sequence). Trimming removed 3 bases from V and 6 bases from J, with 8 bases in between. CDR3 size: 13 residues. The CDR3 is CASSYGGHEKLFF. The CDR3 DNA follows: TGTGCCAGCAGTTATGGGGGTCATGAAAAACTGTTTTTT.

The CDR3, as DNA: TGTGCCTGGGGCGGTCGAACAAACACTGAAGCTTTCTTT. Amino acid sequence: CAWGGRTNTEAFF. The rearrangement links TRBV30 to TRBJ1-1, with unresolved D. CDR3 length equals 13 residues. Trimming shortened V by 5 bases and J by 2 bases, and 12 bases separated the two germline ends. Germline lookup yields CDR1 GTSNPN and CDR2 SVGIG (reference sequence). Looking up the rest from reference TRBV30 and TRBJ1-1 gives the full variable domain: SQTIHQWPATLVQPVGSPLSLECTVEGTSNPNLYWYRQAAGRGLQLLFYSVGIGQISSEVPQNLSASRPQDRQFILSSKKLLLSDSGFYLCAWGGRTNTEAFFGQGTRLTVV.

The chain couples TRBV27 to TRBJ2-2, with 10 nucleotides matching TRBD2. After removal of 5 bases from V and 7 bases from J, the junction contained 7 bases not matched to a gene. This CDR3 spans 15 amino acids. Germline CDR1 and CDR2: MNHEY and SMNVEV (reference sequence). Written as DNA, the CDR3 is TGTGCCAGCAGTATTAGCGGGAGGTTTGTCGGGGAGCTGTTTTTT. Its translation is CASSISGRFVGELFF.

The chain is built from TRBV6-5 and TRBJ2-7; a possible D gene is TRBD1 (5 bases). Germline V gives CDR1 MNHEY, CDR2 SVGAGI. The CDR3 is 13 amino acids. V shed 8 bases and J shed 3 bases, with 14 bases lying between them. CDR3 protein: CASFSTGLYEQYF. The CDR3 DNA reads as TGTGCCAGCTTTTCTACAGGTCTCTACGAGCAGTACTTC.

V and J are TRBV5-1 and TRBJ1-6, with 7 bases fitting TRBD1. V trimming: 0 bases; J trimming: 7 bases; junction bases outside the gene matches: 4. Germline assignment: CDR1 SGHRS and CDR2 YFSETQ. There are 15 residues in the CDR3. The CDR3 reads CASSLEGAGNSPLHF. Written as DNA, the CDR3 is TGCGCCAGCAGCTTGGAGGGGGCTGGAAATTCACCCCTCCACTTT. Full variable domain (missing parts from reference TRBV5-1 and TRBJ1-6): KAGVTQTPRYLIKTRGQQVTLSCSPISGHRSVSWYQQTPGQGLQFLFEYFSETQRNKGNFPGRFSGRQFSNSRSEMNVSTLELGDSALYLCASSLEGAGNSPLHFGNGTRLTVT.

The chain employs TRBV7-9 and TRBJ2-5; 10 bases align to TRBD2. This CDR3 has 15 residues. Germline CDR1 and CDR2: SEHNR and FQNEAQ (reference sequence). With 2 bases clipped from V and 5 bases from J, the junction kept 5 bases outside the gene matches. Here the CDR3 DNA reads TGTGCCAGCAGCTTAAGCGGGGGGGCCTGGGAGACCCAGTACTTC. This encodes CASSLSGGAWETQYF. Filled out from reference TRBV7-9 and TRBJ2-5, the complete variable domain reads DTGVSQNPRHKITKRGQNVTFRCDPISEHNRLYWYRQTLGQGPEFLTYFQNEAQLEKSRLLSDRFSAERPKGSFSTLEIQRTEQGDSAMYLCASSLSGGAWETQYFGPGTRLLVL.

The chain employs TRBV7-6 and TRBJ1-1; no firm D call. V was shortened by 5 bases and J by 5 bases, with 15 bases between the two germline ends. Germline values: CDR1 SGHVS, CDR2 FNYEAQ. The CDR3 has 14 residues. CDR3 in DNA: TGTGCCAGCAGCCCCGACCCCGCTAGGACTGAAGCTTTCTTT. It specifies CASSPDPARTEAFF.

The chain uses TRBV11-2 and TRBJ2-7, with 8 bases aligning to TRBD1. Germline CDR1 and CDR2: SGHAT and FQNNGV. The CDR3 has 11 amino acids. Trimming took 5 bases from V and 11 from J; bases not matched to a gene: 5. The CDR3 region is CASSLQGAEYF. The CDR3 DNA reads TGTGCCAGCAGCCTGCAGGGGGCAGAGTACTTC. Full variable domain (remainder filled in from reference TRBV11-2 and TRBJ2-7): EAGVAQSPRYKIIEKRQSVAFWCNPISGHATLYWYQQILGQGPKLLIQFQNNGVVDDSQLPKDRFSAERLKGVDSTLKIQPAKLEDSAVYLCASSLQGAEYFGPGTRLTVT.

The CDR3, as DNA: TGTGCCAGCAGGGAAAAGGGAGTGGCGAAGAGCACTGAAGCTTTCTTT. As protein: CASREKGVAKSTEAFF. V usage is TRBV6-1 and J usage is TRBJ1-1; D not certain. The germline V and J ends were trimmed by 6 bases and 4 bases, with 21 bases remaining between them. Germline values: CDR1 MNHNS, CDR2 SASEGT. The CDR3 runs 16 residues.

The chain has TRBV6-6 and TRBJ1-2, with 8 positions matching TRBD1. Germline-derived CDR1 and CDR2 are MNHNY and SVGAGI (reference sequence). The V and J ends lost 6 bases and 1 base, in that order; junction bases with no gene match: 7. The CDR3 is made up of 15 amino acids. Here the CDR3 reads CASRDREGGNYGYTF. The CDR3 bases are TGTGCCAGCAGGGACAGGGAGGGGGGTAACTATGGCTACACCTTC.

This chain links TRBV6-5 with TRBJ1-1, with 7 bases fitting TRBD1. CDR1 is MNHEY, CDR2 SVGAGI, per germline. After removal of 6 bases from V and 1 base from J, the junction contained 5 bases not matched to a gene. The CDR3 runs to 14 residues. Written as DNA, the CDR3 is TGTGCCAGCAGAAAGGGACAGACGAACACTGAAGCTTTCTTT. As protein: CASRKGQTNTEAFF.

V usage is TRBV6-5 and J usage is TRBJ1-6; unclear D gene. In germline, CDR1 is MNHEY, CDR2 SVGAGI. The CDR3 runs to 13 residues. V gave up 10 bases and J gave up 9 bases, with 16 bases separating them. The CDR3 DNA reads as TGTGCCACCCAGGAGGGTTTTTCTTCACCCCTCCACTTT. It codes for CATQEGFSSPLHF.

This clone was found many times. The chain joins TRBV28 to TRBJ2-7; D possibly corresponds to TRBD1 (6 bases). V was cut by 5 bases and J by 5 bases, with 22 bases left in between. This CDR3 has 16 amino acids. Germline CDR1 MDHEN, CDR2 SYDVKM. The CDR3 here is CASSAPRDTQSDEQYF. Here the CDR3 DNA reads TGTGCCAGCAGTGCTCCGAGGGACACCCAGAGCGACGAGCAGTACTTC.

A few counts support this clone. V and J are TRBV7-2 and TRBJ1-1; D is undetermined. V lost 1 base to trimming and J lost 5 bases, with 5 bases between them. In germline, CDR1 is SGHTA, CDR2 FQGNSA. The CDR3 covers 12 residues. CDR3 nucleotides: TGTGCCAGCAGCTTAGGAGAAACTGAAGCTTTCTTT. Its protein product is CASSLGETEAFF. The variable domain in full, completed from reference TRBV7-2 and TRBJ1-1, reads GAGVSQSPSNKVTEKGKDVELRCDPISGHTALYWYRQSLGQGLEFLIYFQGNSAPDKSGLPSDRFSAERTGGSVSTLTIQRTQQEDSAVYLCASSLGETEAFFGQGTRLTVV.

The chain joins TRBV2 to TRBJ1-4; D is possibly TRBD1 (6 bases). The length of the CDR3 is 14 residues. Between the trimmed V and J ends, which lost 5 bases and 5 bases, there was a span of 12 bases. Germline loops: CDR1 SNHLY, CDR2 FYNNEI. CDR3 loop: CASSMGQKNEKLFF. The CDR3 nucleotides read TGTGCCAGCAGTATGGGACAAAAGAATGAAAAACTGTTTTTT.